What follows is one T cell receptor beta chain and its context. What it binds is not known. Mismatch with germline at one junction end may stem from a read error. This entry comes from a study of T cell repertoires in cytomegalovirus infection. Study in general: Recently identified HLA-C-restricted and well-studied HLA-B-restricted CMV epitopes were used. Public TCR beta signature analysis indicated the presence of both CMV infection and matching HLA type. Points from the study as a whole: Identification of carriers of CMV plus the relevant HLA was performed using cumulative public TCR beta family frequency. HLA-C-restricted CMV-specific TCR beta clonotypes prevailed in the ex vivo response.

TCRdb passed the reads through MiXCR, listing each CDR3 protein once. In the table there are about 920,000 distinct CDR3 sequences, more than 25% of which are singletons. CDR3 length: 18 amino acids. Germline loops: CDR1 MDHEN, CDR2 SYDVKM. The J gene is TRBJ2-3, the V gene TRBV28; 16 bases match TRBD2. This clonotype was obtained from a human donor in good health (CMV status not recorded). Some clones in this sample may be carry-over from other donors' samples. The sample here was cultured CD8+ T cells from PBMCs, taken from culture after CMV antigen stimulation. Written as DNA, the CDR3 is TGTGCCAGCAGTCGACTCGGGACTAGCGGGGGGGCCGAAGATATGCAGTATTTT. It encodes CASSRLGTSGGAEDMQYF.